Listed below are T cell receptor beta chains from one sample, sequenced in a study of shared clonotypes between healthy human individuals. The protocol was immunoSEQ multiplex PCR, while the TCRdb copy is restricted to in-frame clones and leaves out a portion. The table lists about 2.1 million clones, about 93% of them singletons. Sequencing was done on a sample of naive CD8+ T cells from PBMCs. The origin of the receptors is a man between 18 and 29 years old in good health. Some clones in this sample may be carry-over from other donors' samples. Both conserved end residues are part of each CDR3. Each record gives: clone size, J gene, V gene, CDR3 length, D gene, CDR3 DNA, CDR3 protein. D genes are given only for firm matches. Clone size is not always given. Where it is, it says once, few, many or a class for expanded clones.

clone size: .; J gene: TRBJ2-1; V gene: TRBV9; CDR3 length: 20; D gene: TRBD2; CDR3 DNA: TGTGCCAGCAGCGGTGTATCGGGACTAGCGGGAGGTCTCTCCTACAATGAGCAGTTCTTC; CDR3 protein: CASSGVSGLAGGLSYNEQFF
clone size: .; J gene: TRBJ1-2; V gene: TRBV15; CDR3 length: 14; D gene: TRBD1; CDR3 DNA: TGTGCCACCAGCAGAGTGGCAGGGGGCGCTGGCTACACCTTC; CDR3 protein: CATSRVAGGAGYTF
clone size: once; J gene: TRBJ1-5; V gene: TRBV5-1; CDR3 length: 14; D gene: TRBD1; CDR3 DNA: TGCGCCAGCAGTTATACAGGGGGCATTCAGCCCCAGCATTTT; CDR3 protein: CASSYTGGIQPQHF
clone size: .; J gene: TRBJ2-5; V gene: TRBV14; CDR3 length: 12; D gene: .; CDR3 DNA: TGTGCCAGCAGCCAATTTCGAGAGACCCAGTACTTC; CDR3 protein: CASSQFRETQYF
clone size: .; J gene: TRBJ2-1; V gene: TRBV5-1; CDR3 length: 20; D gene: TRBD2; CDR3 DNA: TGCGCCAGCAGCTATAACCCGGGACTAGCGACATCGAGCTCCTACAATGAGCAGTTCTTC; CDR3 protein: CASSYNPGLATSSSYNEQFF
clone size: once; J gene: TRBJ2-7; V gene: TRBV6-5; CDR3 length: 14; D gene: .; CDR3 DNA: TGTGCCAGCAGTTATGAAGCGGTGGACTACGAGCAGTACTTC; CDR3 protein: CASSYEAVDYEQYF
clone size: .; J gene: TRBJ2-2; V gene: TRBV7-7; CDR3 length: 17; D gene: .; CDR3 DNA: TGTGCCAGCAGCCCCCGGTCATTAGCTGGGGCCACCGGGGAGCTGTTTTTT; CDR3 protein: CASSPRSLAGATGELFF
clone size: .; J gene: TRBJ2-7; V gene: TRBV5-6; CDR3 length: 13; D gene: .; CDR3 DNA: TGTGCCAGCAACACTGGCGGAACCTACGAGCAGTACTTC; CDR3 protein: CASNTGGTYEQYF
clone size: once; J gene: TRBJ2-3; V gene: TRBV19; CDR3 length: 15; D gene: TRBD2; CDR3 DNA: TGTGCCAGTAGTATAGTGGGAGGGTACACAGATACGCAGTATTTT; CDR3 protein: CASSIVGGYTDTQYF
clone size: .; J gene: TRBJ1-5; V gene: TRBV28; CDR3 length: 15; D gene: .; CDR3 DNA: TGTGCCAGCGGCCAGGGTGACTACCGCAATCAGCCCCAGCATTTT; CDR3 protein: CASGQGDYRNQPQHF
clone size: .; J gene: TRBJ2-1; V gene: TRBV30; CDR3 length: 14; D gene: TRBD1; CDR3 DNA: TGTGCCTGGAGTAGGACAGGGGTTCGCAATGAGCAGTTCTTC; CDR3 protein: CAWSRTGVRNEQFF
clone size: .; J gene: TRBJ2-7; V gene: TRBV5-6; CDR3 length: 16; D gene: .; CDR3 DNA: TGTGCCAGCAGCTACCACCCGAGGCGGGGGCATCCCGAGCAGTACTTC; CDR3 protein: CASSYHPRRGHPEQYF
clone size: .; J gene: TRBJ2-2; V gene: TRBV27; CDR3 length: 17; D gene: TRBD1; CDR3 DNA: TGTGCCAGCAGTTTATTGCGCCCAGGACAGGGTGTAGCGGAGCTGTTTTTT; CDR3 protein: CASSLLRPGQGVAELFF
clone size: .; J gene: TRBJ2-7; V gene: TRBV6-1; CDR3 length: 14; D gene: TRBD1; CDR3 DNA: TGTGCCAGCAGTGATGCCGGGACAGGGAATAAGCAGTACTTC; CDR3 protein: CASSDAGTGNKQYF
clone size: .; J gene: TRBJ1-1; V gene: TRBV11-2; CDR3 length: 15; D gene: .; CDR3 DNA: TGTGCCAGCAGCCATCCAGTTGCGGGTAACACTGAAGCTTTCTTT; CDR3 protein: CASSHPVAGNTEAFF
clone size: .; J gene: TRBJ2-7; V gene: TRBV7-3; CDR3 length: 16; D gene: .; CDR3 DNA: TGTGCCAGCAGCTTAATCATAGGGCAGTACTCCTACGAGCAGTACTTC; CDR3 protein: CASSLIIGQYSYEQYF
clone size: .; J gene: TRBJ1-2; V gene: TRBV4-1; CDR3 length: 15; D gene: .; CDR3 DNA: TGCGCCAGCAAGGAGGGGATCTACTCTAACTATGGCTACACCTTC; CDR3 protein: CASKEGIYSNYGYTF
clone size: .; J gene: TRBJ1-2; V gene: TRBV7-2; CDR3 length: 13; D gene: .; CDR3 DNA: TGTGCCAGCAGAGTAGAGGGCGGCTATGGCTACACCTTC; CDR3 protein: CASRVEGGYGYTF